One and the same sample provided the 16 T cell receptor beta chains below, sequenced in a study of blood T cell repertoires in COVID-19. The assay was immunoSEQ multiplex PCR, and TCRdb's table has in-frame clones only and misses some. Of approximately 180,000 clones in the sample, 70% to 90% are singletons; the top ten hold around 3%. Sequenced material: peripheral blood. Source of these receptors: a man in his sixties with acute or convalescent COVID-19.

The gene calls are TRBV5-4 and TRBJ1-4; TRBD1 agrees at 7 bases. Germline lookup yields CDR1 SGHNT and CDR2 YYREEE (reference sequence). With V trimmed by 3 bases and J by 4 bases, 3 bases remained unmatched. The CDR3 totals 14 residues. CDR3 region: CASSSGQHNEKLFF. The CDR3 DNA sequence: TGTGCCAGCAGCTCGGGACAGCATAATGAAAAACTGTTTTTT. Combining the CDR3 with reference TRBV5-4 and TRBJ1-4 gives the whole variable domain ETGVTQSPTHLIKTRGQQVTLRCSSQSGHNTVSWYQQALGQGPQFIFQYYREEENGRGNFPPRFSGLQFPNYSSELNVNALELDDSALYLCASSSGQHNEKLFFGSGTQLSVL.

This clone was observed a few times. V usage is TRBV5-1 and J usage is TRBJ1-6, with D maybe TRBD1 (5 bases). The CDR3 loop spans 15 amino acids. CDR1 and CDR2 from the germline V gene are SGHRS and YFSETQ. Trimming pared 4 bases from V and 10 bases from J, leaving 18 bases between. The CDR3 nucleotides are TGCGCCAGCAGCCGGTTGGGGCAGGGTCAGTCACCCCTCCACTTT. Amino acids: CASSRLGQGQSPLHF.

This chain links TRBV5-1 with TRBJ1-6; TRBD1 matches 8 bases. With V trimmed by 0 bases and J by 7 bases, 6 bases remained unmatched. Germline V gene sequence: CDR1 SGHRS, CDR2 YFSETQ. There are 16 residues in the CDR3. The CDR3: CASSLAETGANSPLHF. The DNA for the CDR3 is TGCGCCAGCAGCTTGGCGGAGACAGGGGCGAATTCACCCCTCCACTTT.

This chain's CDR3 is CASSLQGPSRPSTDTQYF. The CDR3 nucleotides are TGTGCCAGCAGCCTTCAGGGGCCTTCCCGTCCTAGCACAGATACGCAGTATTTT. This chain uses TRBV7-6 with TRBJ2-3; D might be TRBD1 (6 bases). The germline V gene has CDR1 SGHVS and CDR2 FNYEAQ. The V end was cut by 5 bases, the J end by 0 bases, with 21 bases between. This CDR3 is built from 18 residues.

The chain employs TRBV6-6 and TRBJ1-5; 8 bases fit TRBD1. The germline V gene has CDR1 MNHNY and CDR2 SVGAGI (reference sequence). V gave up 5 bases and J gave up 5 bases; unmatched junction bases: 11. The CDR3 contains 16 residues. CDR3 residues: CASSKIGRGQDQPQHF. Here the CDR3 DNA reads TGTGCCAGCAGTAAGATAGGCAGGGGGCAGGATCAGCCCCAGCATTTT.

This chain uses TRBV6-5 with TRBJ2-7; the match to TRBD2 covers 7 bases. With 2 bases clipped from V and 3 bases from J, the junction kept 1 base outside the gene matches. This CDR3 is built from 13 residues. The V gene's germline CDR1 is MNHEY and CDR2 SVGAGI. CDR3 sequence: CASSYGGSYEQYF. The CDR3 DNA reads TGTGCCAGCAGTTACGGCGGGAGCTACGAGCAGTACTTC.

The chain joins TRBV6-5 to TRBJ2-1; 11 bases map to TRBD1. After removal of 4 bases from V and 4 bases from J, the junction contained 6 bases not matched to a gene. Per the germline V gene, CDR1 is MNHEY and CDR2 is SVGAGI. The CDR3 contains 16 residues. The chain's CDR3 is CASSSRTGGAYNEQFF. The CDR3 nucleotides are TGTGCCAGCAGTTCGCGGACAGGGGGCGCGTACAATGAGCAGTTCTTC.

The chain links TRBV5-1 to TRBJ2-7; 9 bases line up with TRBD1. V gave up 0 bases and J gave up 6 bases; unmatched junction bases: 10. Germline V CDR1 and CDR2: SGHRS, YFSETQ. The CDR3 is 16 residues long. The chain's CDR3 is CASSLAGQGGGGEQYF. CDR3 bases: TGCGCCAGCAGCTTGGCGGGACAGGGCGGGGGAGGCGAGCAGTACTTC.

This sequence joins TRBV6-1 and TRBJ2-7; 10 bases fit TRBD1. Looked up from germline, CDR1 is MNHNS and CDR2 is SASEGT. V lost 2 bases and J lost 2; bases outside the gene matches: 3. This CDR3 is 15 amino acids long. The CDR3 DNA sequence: TGTGCCAGCAGTGAACGGGACAGGGGAACCTACGAGCAGTACTTC. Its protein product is CASSERDRGTYEQYF.

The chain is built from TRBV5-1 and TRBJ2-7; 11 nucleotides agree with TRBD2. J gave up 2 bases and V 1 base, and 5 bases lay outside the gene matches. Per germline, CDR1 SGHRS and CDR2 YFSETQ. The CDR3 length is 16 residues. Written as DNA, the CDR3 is TGCGCCAGCAGCTTGACGTTAGCGGGAGGGGCCTACGAGCAGTACTTC. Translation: CASSLTLAGGAYEQYF.

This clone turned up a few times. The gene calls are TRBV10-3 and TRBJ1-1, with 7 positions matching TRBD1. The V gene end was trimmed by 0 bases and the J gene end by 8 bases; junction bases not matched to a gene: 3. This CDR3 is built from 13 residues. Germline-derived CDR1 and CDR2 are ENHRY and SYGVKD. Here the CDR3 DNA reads TGTGCCATCAGTGAGTCGCCGGGACAGGAAGCTTTCTTT. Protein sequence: CAISESPGQEAFF.

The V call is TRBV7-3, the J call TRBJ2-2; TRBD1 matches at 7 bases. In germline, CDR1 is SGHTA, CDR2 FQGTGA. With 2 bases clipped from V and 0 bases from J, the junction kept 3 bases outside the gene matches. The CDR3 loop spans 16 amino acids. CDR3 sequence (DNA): TGTGCCAGCAGCTTAGCCGGGACAGCGAACACCGGGGAGCTGTTTTTT. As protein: CASSLAGTANTGELFF.

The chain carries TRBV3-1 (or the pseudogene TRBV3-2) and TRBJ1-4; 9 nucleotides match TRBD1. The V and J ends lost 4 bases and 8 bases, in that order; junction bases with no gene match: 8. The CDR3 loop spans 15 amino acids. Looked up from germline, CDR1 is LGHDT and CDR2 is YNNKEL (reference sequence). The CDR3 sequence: CASSPGQGLGEKLFF. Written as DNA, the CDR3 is TGTGCCAGCAGCCCGGGACAGGGTCTTGGGGAAAAACTGTTTTTT.

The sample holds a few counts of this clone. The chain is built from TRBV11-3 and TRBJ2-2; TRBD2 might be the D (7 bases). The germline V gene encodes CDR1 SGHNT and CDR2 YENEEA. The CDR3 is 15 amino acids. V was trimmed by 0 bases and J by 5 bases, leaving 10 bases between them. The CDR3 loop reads CASSLDRGATGELFF. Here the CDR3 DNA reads TGTGCCAGCAGCTTAGATCGGGGGGCGACCGGGGAGCTGTTTTTT.

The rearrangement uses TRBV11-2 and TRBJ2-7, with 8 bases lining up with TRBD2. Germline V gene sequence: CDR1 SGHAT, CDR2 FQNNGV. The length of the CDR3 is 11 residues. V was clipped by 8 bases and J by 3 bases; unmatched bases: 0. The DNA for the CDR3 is TGTGCCAGCCGGGGGGGCTACGAGCAGTACTTC. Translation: CASRGGYEQYF.

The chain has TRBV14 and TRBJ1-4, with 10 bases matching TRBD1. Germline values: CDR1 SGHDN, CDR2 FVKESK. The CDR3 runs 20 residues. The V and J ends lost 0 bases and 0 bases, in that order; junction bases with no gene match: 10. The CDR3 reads CASSQDAGQGPPSTNEKLFF. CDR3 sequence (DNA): TGTGCCAGCAGCCAAGATGCGGGACAGGGGCCCCCCTCAACTAATGAAAAACTGTTTTTT.